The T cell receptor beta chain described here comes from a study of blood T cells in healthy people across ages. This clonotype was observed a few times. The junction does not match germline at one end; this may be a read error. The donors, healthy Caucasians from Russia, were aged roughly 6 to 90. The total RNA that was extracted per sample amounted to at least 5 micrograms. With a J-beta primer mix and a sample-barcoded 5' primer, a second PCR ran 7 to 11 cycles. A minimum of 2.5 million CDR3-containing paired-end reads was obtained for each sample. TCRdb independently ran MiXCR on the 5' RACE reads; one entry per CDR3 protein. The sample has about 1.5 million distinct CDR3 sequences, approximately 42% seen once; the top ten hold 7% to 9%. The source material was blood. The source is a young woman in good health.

CDR3 DNA sequence: TGTGCCAGCAGCTTAGCCCGGGTTGCCAAAAACATTCAGTACTTC. Its translation: CASSLARVAKNIQYF. The chain uses TRBV12-3 or TRBV12-4 and TRBJ2-4; D ambiguous. CDR3 size: 15 residues.